This T cell receptor (beta chain) was sequenced during a study of Ad26.COV2.S vaccination and SARS-CoV-2 variants. Study conclusions and caveats: Among vaccine recipients, spike-specific TCR breadth exceeded that of placebo recipients. Placebo recipients and vaccine recipients were similar in non-spike TCR breadth.

Profiled with immunoSEQ multiplex PCR; TCRdb holds only in-frame clones, not every one. The table has 350,000 to 500,000 clones, around 91% seen once. CDR1 is SNHLY, CDR2 FYNNEI, per germline. This CDR3 has 14 amino acids. V was shortened by 5 bases and J by 6 bases, with 14 bases between the two germline ends. In the case of this clone: No antigen is known for it.

Treatment indicated: some 19 received Ad26.COV2.S at low or high dose, single or two shots; several received placebo; per-sample allocation not given. Collection of the samples took place on day 63 after the first injection of vaccine or placebo. The donor's status was that of an adult aged 18-55 years in Boston. J is TRBJ2-4 and V is TRBV2; D might be TRBD1 or TRBD2, each matching 6 bases. The receptor was derived from a person between 18 and 65 years old who received the Ad26.COV2.S COVID-19 vaccine or a placebo. This sample comprised peripheral blood, obtained in a trial of Ad26.COV2.S vaccine versus placebo. Here the CDR3 reads CASSTYREVNIQYF. DNA for the CDR3: TGTGCCAGCAGTACATACAGGGAGGTAAACATTCAGTACTTC.